The rows below give T cell receptor beta chains drawn from one sample of a study of cytomegalovirus exposure and HLA in healthy donors. TCRdb's copy holds only in-frame clones and misses some; the assay was immunoSEQ multiplex PCR. This sample yields nearly 110,000 clones, of which 70% to 85% are seen a single time; approximately 4.2% belongs to the top ten. The source material was PBMCs. Receptors originate from a male donor in good health and CMV-seronegative. Each CDR3 is given with its conserved first and last residue. D genes are given only for firm matches. The size entry is marked missing in some rows and otherwise reads once, few, many or a size class.

>.|TRBJ2-3|.|TRBV27
TGTGCCAGCAGCCTCCTCGAGGCAGATACGCAGTATTTT
CASSLLEADTQYF
>.|TRBJ2-7|once|TRBV6-5
TGTGCCAGCACCAGGGGGGTCCACTACGAGCAGTACTTC
CASTRGVHYEQYF
>TRBD1|TRBJ1-5|.|TRBV27
TGTGCCAGGGAAAGGACAGGGACGCAGCCCCAGCATTTT
CARERTGTQPQHF
>TRBD1|TRBJ2-2|.|TRBV5-1
TGCGCCAGCAGCTACCTGGACAGGGAGACCGGGGAGCTGTTTTTT
CASSYLDRETGELFF
>TRBD2|TRBJ2-5|.|TRBV7-3
TGTGCCAGCAGCTTAGGGTTAGCGGGGGCACAAGAGACCCAGTACTTC
CASSLGLAGAQETQYF
>.|TRBJ2-7|.|TRBV2
TGTGCCAGCAGTGACTCCCCCTACGAGCAGTACTTC
CASSDSPYEQYF
>TRBD2|TRBJ2-1|.|TRBV4-1
TGCGCCAGCAGCCAAGATTCCACGGGAGGAGCTAACAATGAGCAGTTCTTC
CASSQDSTGGANNEQFF
>.|TRBJ2-3|few|TRBV5-1
TGCGCCAGCAGCTGGTATGGCGGCACTAGCACAGATACGCAGTATTTT
CASSWYGGTSTDTQYF
>.|TRBJ1-5|.|TRBV7-2
TGTGCCAGCAGCTTAGTAGGAGGGGATCAGCCCCAGCATTTT
CASSLVGGDQPQHF
>.|TRBJ2-7|once|TRBV23-1
TGCGCCAGCAGTCAATTAGTTGGGGGCGCCGTATCCTACGAGCAGTACTTC
CASSQLVGGAVSYEQYF
>TRBD1|TRBJ2-1|.|TRBV14
TGTGCCAGCAGCCCCCGGGACAGGGGGAATGAGCAGTTCTTC
CASSPRDRGNEQFF
>TRBD1|TRBJ1-5|.|TRBV7-6
TGTGCCAGCAGCCCGACAGGGACGCTTAGTCAGCCCCAGCATTTT
CASSPTGTLSQPQHF
>TRBD2|TRBJ2-3|.|TRBV5-1
TGCGCCAGCAGCCGTACGGGGGGAAAAAGCGATGCGCAGTATTTT
CASSRTGGKSDAQYF
>.|TRBJ2-3|.|TRBV13
TGTGCCAGCTCCCGTCCTAGCACAGATACGCAGTATTTT
CASSRPSTDTQYF
>.|TRBJ1-1|.|TRBV7-9
TGTGCCAGCAGCTTAGCGCGTGTACAGGGCACTGAAGCTTTCTTT
CASSLARVQGTEAFF
>TRBD2|TRBJ2-5|.|TRBV4-1
TGCGCCAGCAGCCAAGGGCTAGCGGGAGGCCAAGAGACCCAGTACTTC
CASSQGLAGGQETQYF
>TRBD2|TRBJ2-1|.|TRBV5-4
TGTGCCAGCAGCTTGGGGCTAGCGGGAGGGTCTTTGGATGAGCAGTTCTTC
CASSLGLAGGSLDEQFF
>TRBD2|TRBJ2-5|.|TRBV29-1
TGCAGCGTTGAAAGGACTAGCGGGAGCCTCAGGGAGACCCAGTACTTC
CSVERTSGSLRETQYF